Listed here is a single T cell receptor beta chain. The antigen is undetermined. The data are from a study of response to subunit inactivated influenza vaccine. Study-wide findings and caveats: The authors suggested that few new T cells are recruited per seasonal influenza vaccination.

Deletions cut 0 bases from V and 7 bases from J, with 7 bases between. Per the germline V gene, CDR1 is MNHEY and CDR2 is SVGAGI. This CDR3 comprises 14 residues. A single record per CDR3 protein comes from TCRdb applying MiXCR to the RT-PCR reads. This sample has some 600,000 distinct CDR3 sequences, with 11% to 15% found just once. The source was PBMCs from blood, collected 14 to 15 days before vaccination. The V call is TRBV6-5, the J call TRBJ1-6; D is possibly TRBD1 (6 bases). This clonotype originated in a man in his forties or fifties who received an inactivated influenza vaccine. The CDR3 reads CASSYSQGNSPLHF. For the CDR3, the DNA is TGTGCCAGCAGTTACTCGCAGGGGAATTCACCCCTCCACTTT.